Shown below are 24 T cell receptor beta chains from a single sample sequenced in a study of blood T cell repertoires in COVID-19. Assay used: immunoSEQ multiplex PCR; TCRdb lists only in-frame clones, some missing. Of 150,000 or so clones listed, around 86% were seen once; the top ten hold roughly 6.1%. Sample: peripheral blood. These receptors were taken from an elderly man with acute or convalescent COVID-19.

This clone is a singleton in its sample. The CDR3, as DNA: TGTGCCAGCAGCTCGGGACAGGGGACAACTGAAGCTTTCTTT. As protein: CASSSGQGTTEAFF. This chain uses TRBV5-4 with TRBJ1-1, with 10 bases aligning to TRBD1. CDR1 SGHNT and CDR2 YYREEE come from the germline V gene (reference sequence). V lost 3 bases to trimming and J lost 5 bases; unmatched junction nucleotides: 4. This CDR3 has 14 amino acids.

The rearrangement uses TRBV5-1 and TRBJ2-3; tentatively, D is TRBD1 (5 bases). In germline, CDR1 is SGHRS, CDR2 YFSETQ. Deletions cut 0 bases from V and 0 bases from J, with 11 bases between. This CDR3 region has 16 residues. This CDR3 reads CASSLGQYFSTDTQYF. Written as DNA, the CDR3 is TGCGCCAGCAGCTTGGGACAGTACTTCAGCACAGATACGCAGTATTTT.

CDR3 coding DNA: TGTGCCAGCAGTTACTCCTACTCGAGCTCCTACGAGCAGTACTTC. This translates into CASSYSYSSSYEQYF. The chain combines TRBV6-5 with TRBJ2-7, with unresolved D. The CDR3 is 15 amino acids. The germline CDR1 and CDR2 sequences are MNHEY and SVGAGI. V was cut by 0 bases and J by 0 bases, with 9 bases left in between.

This CDR3 is CASLPSGQPQHF. In DNA, the CDR3 is TGTGCCAGCCTGCCGTCGGGTCAGCCCCAGCATTTT. The rearrangement uses TRBV28 and TRBJ1-5; D is ambiguous. This CDR3 is built from 12 residues. V gave up 8 bases and J gave up 6 bases, with 11 bases separating them. Germline assignment: CDR1 MDHEN and CDR2 SYDVKM.

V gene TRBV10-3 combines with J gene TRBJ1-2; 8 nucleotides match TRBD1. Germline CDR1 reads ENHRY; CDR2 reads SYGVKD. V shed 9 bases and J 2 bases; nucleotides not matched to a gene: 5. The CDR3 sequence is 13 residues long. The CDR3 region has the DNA TGTGCCATACCGACAGGGGCAAACTATGGCTACACCTTC. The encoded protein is CAIPTGANYGYTF.

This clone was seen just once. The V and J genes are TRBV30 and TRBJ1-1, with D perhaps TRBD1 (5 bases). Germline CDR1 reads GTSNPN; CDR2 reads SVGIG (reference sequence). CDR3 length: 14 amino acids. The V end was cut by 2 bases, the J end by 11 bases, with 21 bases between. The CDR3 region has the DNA TGTGCCTGGAGTCCAGCGGGGACCCCGCATACGGCTTTCTTT. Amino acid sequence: CAWSPAGTPHTAFF.

The CDR3 protein is CASTPVSGANVLTF. The CDR3 region has the DNA TGTGCCAGCACCCCAGTCTCTGGGGCCAACGTCCTGACTTTC. The chain recombines TRBV18 with TRBJ2-6; no clear D. Between the trimmed V and J ends, which lost 8 bases and 0 bases, there was a span of 8 bases. The germline V gene has CDR1 KGHSH and CDR2 LQKENI. The CDR3 sequence is 14 residues long.

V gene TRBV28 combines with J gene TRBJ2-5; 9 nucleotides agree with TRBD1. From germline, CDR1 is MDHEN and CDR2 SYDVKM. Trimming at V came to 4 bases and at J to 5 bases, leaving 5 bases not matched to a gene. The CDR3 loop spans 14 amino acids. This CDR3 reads CASSSSGTGETQYF. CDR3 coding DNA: TGTGCCAGCAGTTCTTCCGGGACAGGGGAGACCCAGTACTTC. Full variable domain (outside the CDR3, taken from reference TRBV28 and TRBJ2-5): DVKVTQSSRYLVKRTGEKVFLECVQDMDHENMFWYRQDPGLGLRLIYFSYDVKMKEKGDIPEGYSVSREKKERFSLILESASTNQTSMYLCASSSSGTGETQYFGPGTRLLVL.

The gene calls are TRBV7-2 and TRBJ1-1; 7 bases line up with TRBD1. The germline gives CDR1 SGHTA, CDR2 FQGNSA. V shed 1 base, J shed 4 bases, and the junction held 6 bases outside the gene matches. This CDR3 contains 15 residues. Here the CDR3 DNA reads TGTGCCAGCAGCTTAGGTCAGGGGGTGGGCACTGAAGCTTTCTTT. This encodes CASSLGQGVGTEAFF.

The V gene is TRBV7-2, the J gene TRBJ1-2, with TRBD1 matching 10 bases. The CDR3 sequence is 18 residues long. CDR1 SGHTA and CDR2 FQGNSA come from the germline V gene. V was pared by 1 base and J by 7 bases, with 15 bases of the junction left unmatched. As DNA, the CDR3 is TGTGCCAGCAGCTTAGTATCGGGTCTTGGACAGGGGGGTGGTGGCTACACCTTC. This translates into CASSLVSGLGQGGGGYTF.

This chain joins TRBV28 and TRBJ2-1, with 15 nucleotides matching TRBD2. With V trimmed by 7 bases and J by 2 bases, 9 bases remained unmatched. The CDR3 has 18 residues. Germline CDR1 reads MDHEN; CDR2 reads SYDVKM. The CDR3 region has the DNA TGTGCCAGCACGCTAGGGACTAGCGGGGGGTTTGCCTACAATGAGCAGTTCTTC. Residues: CASTLGTSGGFAYNEQFF.

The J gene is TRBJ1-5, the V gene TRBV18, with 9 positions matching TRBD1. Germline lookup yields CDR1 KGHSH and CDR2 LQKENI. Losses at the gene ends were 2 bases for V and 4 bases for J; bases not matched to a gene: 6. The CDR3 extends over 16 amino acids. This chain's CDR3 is CASSPTTGGENQPQHF. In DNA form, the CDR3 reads TGTGCCAGCTCACCAACCACAGGGGGCGAAAATCAGCCCCAGCATTTT.

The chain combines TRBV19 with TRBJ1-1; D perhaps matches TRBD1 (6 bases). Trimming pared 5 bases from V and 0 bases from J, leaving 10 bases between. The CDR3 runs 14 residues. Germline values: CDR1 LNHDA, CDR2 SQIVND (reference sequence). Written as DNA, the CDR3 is TGTGCCAGTAGTCCCGGACAGATGAACACTGAAGCTTTCTTT. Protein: CASSPGQMNTEAFF.

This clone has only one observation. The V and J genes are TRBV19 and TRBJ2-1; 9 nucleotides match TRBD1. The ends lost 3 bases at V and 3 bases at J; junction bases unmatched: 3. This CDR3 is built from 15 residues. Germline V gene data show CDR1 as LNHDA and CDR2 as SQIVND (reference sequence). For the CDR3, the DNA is TGTGCCAGTAGTATCCCGGGACAGGGCTACAATGAGCAGTTCTTC. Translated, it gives CASSIPGQGYNEQFF.

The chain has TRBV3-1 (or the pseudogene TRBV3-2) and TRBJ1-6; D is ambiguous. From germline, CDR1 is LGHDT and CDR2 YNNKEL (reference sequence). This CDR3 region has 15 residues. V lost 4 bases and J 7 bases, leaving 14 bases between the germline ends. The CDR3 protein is CASSPQAFANSPLHF. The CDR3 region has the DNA TGTGCCAGCAGCCCTCAGGCGTTCGCGAATTCACCCCTCCACTTT.

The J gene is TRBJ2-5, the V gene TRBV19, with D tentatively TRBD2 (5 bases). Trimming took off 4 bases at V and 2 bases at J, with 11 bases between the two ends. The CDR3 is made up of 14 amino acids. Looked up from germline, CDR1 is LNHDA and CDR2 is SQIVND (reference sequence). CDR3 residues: CASSTRGRQETQYF. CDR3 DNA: TGTGCCAGTAGTACCCGGGGAAGGCAAGAGACCCAGTACTTC.

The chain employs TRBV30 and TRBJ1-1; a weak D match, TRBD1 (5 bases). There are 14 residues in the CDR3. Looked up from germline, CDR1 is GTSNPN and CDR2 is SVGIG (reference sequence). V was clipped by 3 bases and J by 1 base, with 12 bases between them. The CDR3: CAWSPGLKNTEAFF. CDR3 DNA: TGTGCCTGGAGCCCGGGACTTAAGAACACTGAAGCTTTCTTT.

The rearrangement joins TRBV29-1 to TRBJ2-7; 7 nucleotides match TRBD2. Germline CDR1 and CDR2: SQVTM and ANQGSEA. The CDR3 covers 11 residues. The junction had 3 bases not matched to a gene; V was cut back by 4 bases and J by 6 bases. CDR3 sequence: CSVVAGGEQYF. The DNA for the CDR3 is TGCAGCGTTGTAGCGGGTGGCGAGCAGTACTTC.

The chain's CDR3 is CASSGGGFGTQYF. In nucleotides, the CDR3 is TGTGCCAGCAGCGGCGGGGGCTTTGGGACCCAGTACTTC. The chain is built from TRBV5-6 and TRBJ2-5; TRBD2 is a possible D gene (7 bases). This CDR3 is 13 amino acids long. The ends were cut back, 4 bases at V and 7 bases at J, with 14 bases in the middle. In germline, CDR1 is SGHDT, CDR2 YYEEEE.

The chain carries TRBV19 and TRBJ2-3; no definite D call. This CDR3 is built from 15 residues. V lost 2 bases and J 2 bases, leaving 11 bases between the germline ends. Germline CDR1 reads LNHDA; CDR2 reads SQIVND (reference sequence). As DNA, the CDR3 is TGTGCCAGTAGTATATCCCCGCAGTACACAGATACGCAGTATTTT. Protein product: CASSISPQYTDTQYF.

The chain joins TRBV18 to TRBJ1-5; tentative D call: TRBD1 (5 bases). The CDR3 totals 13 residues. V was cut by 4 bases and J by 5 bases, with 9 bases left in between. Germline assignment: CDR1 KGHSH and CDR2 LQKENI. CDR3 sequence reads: CASSQDNDQPQHF. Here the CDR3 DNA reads TGTGCCAGCTCACAGGACAACGATCAGCCCCAGCATTTT.

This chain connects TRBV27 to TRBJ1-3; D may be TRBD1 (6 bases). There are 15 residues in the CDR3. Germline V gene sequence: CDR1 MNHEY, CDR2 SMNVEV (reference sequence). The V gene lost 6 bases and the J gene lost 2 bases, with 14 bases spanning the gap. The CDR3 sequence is CASSPLDRTGNTIYF. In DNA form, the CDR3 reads TGTGCCAGCAGCCCCCTCGACAGGACTGGAAACACCATATATTTT.

The CDR3 sequence is CASSQEIRGGRETQYF. The CDR3 nucleotides read TGTGCCAGCAGCCAAGAGATTCGCGGGGGGAGGGAGACCCAGTACTTC. The J gene is TRBJ2-5, the V gene TRBV3-1 (or the pseudogene TRBV3-2); 8 nucleotides agree with TRBD2. V dropped 0 bases and J dropped 5; count of bases not matched to a gene: 8. The germline V gene has CDR1 LGHDT and CDR2 YNNKEL (reference sequence). The CDR3 is made up of 16 amino acids.

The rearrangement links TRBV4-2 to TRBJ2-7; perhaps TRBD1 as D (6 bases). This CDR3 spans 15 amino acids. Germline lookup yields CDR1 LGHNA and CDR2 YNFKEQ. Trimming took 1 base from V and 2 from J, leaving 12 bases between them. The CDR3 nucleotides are TGTGCCAGCAGCCAAGCGGGCAGGGGTGCCTACGAGCAGTACTTC. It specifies CASSQAGRGAYEQYF.